The next 32 T cell receptor beta chains were all read from a single sample in a study of shared clonotypes between healthy human individuals. Naive CD8 cells, CD45RO-negative and positively selected for CCR7, excluded terminally differentiated effector memory CD45RA+ cells. The method was immunoSEQ multiplex PCR; TCRdb's version includes in-frame clones alone and lacks a portion of them. The table lists 550,000 to 650,000 clones, around 96% of them singletons. Sequenced sample: naive CD8+ T cells sorted from blood. The receptors derive from a woman aged 25 to 45 in good health.

The genes are TRBV28 and TRBJ1-2; D is undetermined. The CDR3 is made up of 13 amino acids. From germline, CDR1 is MDHEN and CDR2 SYDVKM. Trimming removed 5 bases from V and 7 bases from J, with 14 bases in between. CDR3 protein: CASSMNMMSGYTF. The DNA for the CDR3 is TGTGCCAGCAGTATGAACATGATGAGTGGCTACACCTTC.

The V gene is TRBV7-9, the J gene TRBJ2-1; the D gene is possibly TRBD2 (6 bases). CDR1 and CDR2 from the germline V gene are SEHNR and FQNEAQ (reference sequence). Deletions cut 1 base from V and 8 bases from J, with 12 bases between. There are 14 residues in the CDR3. The CDR3 loop is CASSLGRGWDEQFF. CDR3 nucleotides: TGTGCCAGCAGCTTAGGGAGGGGCTGGGATGAGCAGTTCTTC. The full variable domain, completed using reference TRBV7-9 and TRBJ2-1, is DTGVSQNPRHKITKRGQNVTFRCDPISEHNRLYWYRQTLGQGPEFLTYFQNEAQLEKSRLLSDRFSAERPKGSFSTLEIQRTEQGDSAMYLCASSLGRGWDEQFFGPGTRLTVL.

This chain uses TRBV6-6 with TRBJ2-7; tentative D call: TRBD1 (6 bases). In germline, CDR1 is MNHNY, CDR2 SVGAGI (reference sequence). CDR3 length: 12 amino acids. The V end was cut by 8 bases, the J end by 4 bases, with 12 bases between. The DNA for the CDR3 is TGTGCCAGCTGGGACACCCTTTACGAGCAGTACTTC. Translating it yields CASWDTLYEQYF.

The V and J genes are TRBV28 and TRBJ2-5; D is undetermined. The J call may be faulty, since TRBJ2-7 better matches the DNA end. The CDR3 is 11 amino acids. Germline CDR1 is MDHEN and CDR2 is SYDVKM. DNA of the CDR3: TGTGCCAGCAGTTCATACTACGAGCAGTACTTC. Amino acids: CASSSYYEQYF.

This chain's CDR3 is CASSSMTSRTDTQYF. As DNA, the CDR3 is TGTGCCAGCAGCTCCATGACTAGCCGCACAGATACGCAGTATTTT. The chain combines TRBV7-9 with TRBJ2-3; 7 nucleotides agree with TRBD2. The CDR3 has 15 amino acids. With V trimmed by 4 bases and J by 1 base, 5 bases remained unmatched. CDR1 and CDR2 from the germline V gene are SEHNR and FQNEAQ (reference sequence).

The genes are TRBV27 and TRBJ2-1, with 9 bases aligning to TRBD1. The V gene end was trimmed by 6 bases and the J gene end by 10 bases; junction bases not matched to a gene: 7. CDR1 and CDR2 from the germline V gene are MNHEY and SMNVEV (reference sequence). This CDR3 comprises 13 residues. CDR3 amino acids: CASSRGTGSEQFF. The CDR3 DNA reads TGTGCCAGCAGCCGCGGGACAGGGTCGGAGCAGTTCTTC.

CDR3 residues: CASSDRDSSSYEQYF. The CDR3 DNA reads TGTGCCAGCAGTGACCGGGACAGCAGCTCCTACGAGCAGTACTTC. The chain carries TRBV25-1 and TRBJ2-7; 7 nucleotides line up with TRBD1. The ends lost 3 bases at V and 0 bases at J; junction bases unmatched: 5. From germline, CDR1 is MGHDK and CDR2 SYGVNS. This CDR3 is 15 amino acids long.

The V call is TRBV6-5, the J call TRBJ1-1; no clear D. Germline lookup yields CDR1 MNHEY and CDR2 SVGAGI. This CDR3 comprises 12 residues. Trimming removed 8 bases at V and 4 bases at J, with 11 bases between. Here the CDR3 reads CASSASPTEAFF. In nucleotides, the CDR3 is TGTGCCAGCTCGGCCTCGCCCACTGAAGCTTTCTTT.

CDR3 loop: CASSTWDSNQPQHF. CDR3 bases: TGTGCCAGCAGCACCTGGGACTCTAATCAGCCCCAGCATTTT. The chain joins TRBV7-9 to TRBJ1-5; weak D call: TRBD1 (5 bases). Germline CDR1 SEHNR, CDR2 FQNEAQ (reference sequence). Between the trimmed V and J ends, which lost 5 bases and 4 bases, there was a span of 12 bases. The CDR3 has 14 amino acids.

The V gene is TRBV6-6, the J gene TRBJ2-5; the match to TRBD2 covers 9 bases. The CDR3 runs to 14 residues. V gave up 4 bases and J gave up 3 bases; unmatched junction bases: 3. Germline assignment: CDR1 MNHNY and CDR2 SVGAGI (reference sequence). In DNA, the CDR3 is TGTGCCAGCAGTTTAGCGGGAGTGAAAGAGACCCAGTACTTC. Translating it yields CASSLAGVKETQYF.

The chain is built from TRBV28 and TRBJ1-1; D might be TRBD1 (5 bases). Germline V CDR1 and CDR2: MDHEN, SYDVKM. Trimming removed 3 bases from V and 4 bases from J, with 9 bases in between. The length of the CDR3 is 13 residues. The CDR3 loop reads CASSFRDRTEAFF. The CDR3 nucleotides are TGTGCCAGCAGTTTTAGGGACCGCACTGAAGCTTTCTTT.

V gene TRBV4-2 combines with J gene TRBJ2-2; D gene uncertain. This CDR3 region has 14 residues. Per the germline V gene, CDR1 is LGHNA and CDR2 is YNFKEQ. With 0 bases removed from V and 1 base from J, the gap between germline ends came to 3 bases. The DNA of the CDR3 is TGTGCCAGCAGCCAAGATTTGAACACCGGGGAGCTGTTTTTT. Amino acids: CASSQDLNTGELFF.

This clone was observed a single time. The rearrangement uses TRBV7-9 and TRBJ1-1; the match to TRBD1 covers 7 bases. The V gene end was trimmed by 1 base and the J gene end by 2 bases; junction bases not matched to a gene: 7. Germline V gives CDR1 SEHNR, CDR2 FQNEAQ (reference sequence). The length of the CDR3 is 16 residues. DNA of the CDR3: TGTGCCAGCAGCTTAGGGTCAGGGGGTATCAACACTGAAGCTTTCTTT. Its translation: CASSLGSGGINTEAFF.

This clone was observed once. The chain is built from TRBV7-2 and TRBJ1-3; D not certain. Germline CDR1 SGHTA, CDR2 FQGNSA. Trimming cost V 9 bases and J 3 bases, with 6 bases left between them. The CDR3 is made up of 11 amino acids. CDR3 sequence: CASIDGNTIYF. CDR3 nucleotides: TGTGCCAGTATAGATGGAAACACCATATATTTT.

This clone was picked up one time. V gene TRBV27 combines with J gene TRBJ1-2, with TRBD1 matching over 10 bases. CDR1 is MNHEY, CDR2 SMNVEV, per germline (reference sequence). This CDR3 has 13 amino acids. The ends lost 5 bases at V and 8 bases at J; junction bases unmatched: 5. CDR3 sequence: CASSAGTGVGYTF. Here the CDR3 DNA reads TGTGCCAGCAGTGCAGGGACAGGGGTCGGCTACACCTTC.

The chain links TRBV11-2 to TRBJ1-1; D perhaps matches TRBD1 (6 bases). V lost 1 base and J lost 0, with 9 bases in between. The CDR3 totals 15 residues. The V gene's germline CDR1 is SGHAT and CDR2 FQNNGV. The CDR3 sequence: CASSLGRQVNTEAFF. The DNA of the CDR3 is TGTGCCAGCAGCTTAGGGCGACAGGTGAACACTGAAGCTTTCTTT.

V usage is TRBV5-1 and J usage is TRBJ2-3, with no clear D. CDR3 length: 14 amino acids. CDR1 and CDR2 from the germline V gene are SGHRS and YFSETQ. V was shortened by 2 bases and J by 5 bases, with 12 bases between the two germline ends. The CDR3 region is CASSFWFGEDTQYF. Written as DNA, the CDR3 is TGCGCCAGCAGCTTTTGGTTTGGGGAAGATACGCAGTATTTT.

The chain carries TRBV4-2 and TRBJ2-1; TRBD2 matches at 13 bases. CDR3 size: 18 residues. Unmatched junction bases numbered 7, after V lost 0 bases and J lost 5 bases. Germline V lookup: CDR1 LGHNA, CDR2 YNFKEQ. This CDR3 is CASSQDRWGLAGHNEQFF. CDR3 nucleotide sequence: TGTGCCAGCAGCCAAGATCGGTGGGGACTAGCGGGGCACAATGAGCAGTTCTTC.

This sequence joins TRBV7-9 and TRBJ1-4; 7 positions agree with TRBD1. From germline, CDR1 is SEHNR and CDR2 FQNEAQ (reference sequence). J was trimmed by 5 bases and V by 6 bases; bases with no gene match: 9. CDR3 length: 15 residues. CDR3 nucleotides: TGTGCCAGCAGACCCCTTGGGACAGACAATGAAAAACTGTTTTTT. Residues: CASRPLGTDNEKLFF.

The genes are TRBV4-1 and TRBJ2-7; 8 nucleotides align to TRBD1. V gave up 2 bases and J gave up 7 bases; unmatched junction bases: 10. CDR1 and CDR2 (germline): MGHRA, YSYEKL. The CDR3 contains 15 residues. The CDR3 loop is CASSQTDRGMREQYF. The CDR3 region has the DNA TGCGCCAGCAGCCAAACTGACAGGGGAATGAGAGAGCAGTACTTC.

The chain combines TRBV18 with TRBJ2-1; 10 bases match TRBD1. This CDR3 contains 16 residues. The germline V gene has CDR1 KGHSH and CDR2 LQKENI. With V trimmed by 4 bases and J by 4 bases, 7 bases remained unmatched. CDR3 amino acids: CASSLAGTGVYNEQFF. CDR3 in DNA: TGTGCCAGCTCACTAGCCGGGACAGGGGTGTACAATGAGCAGTTCTTC.

The V gene is TRBV10-1, the J gene TRBJ2-1; D not resolved. This CDR3 is 15 amino acids long. Germline V gives CDR1 WNHNN, CDR2 SYGVQD (reference sequence). The V end lost 0 bases, the J end lost 6 bases, and 12 bases lay between the germline ends. CDR3 residues: CASSESNVRSNEQFF. DNA for the CDR3: TGCGCCAGCAGTGAGTCGAATGTAAGGAGCAATGAGCAGTTCTTC.

The rearrangement links TRBV2 to TRBJ1-1; D is uncertain. V gave up 11 bases and J gave up 0 bases, with 10 bases separating them. Germline loops: CDR1 SNHLY, CDR2 FYNNEI. The CDR3 sequence is 12 residues long. The chain's CDR3 is CAWWTVNTEAFF. The DNA for the CDR3 is TGTGCCTGGTGGACGGTGAACACTGAAGCTTTCTTT.

The chain joins TRBV27 to TRBJ1-2, with D possibly matching TRBD1 (6 bases). Trimming took off 3 bases at V and 4 bases at J, with 9 bases between the two ends. Germline V CDR1 and CDR2: MNHEY, SMNVEV (reference sequence). This CDR3 has 13 residues. The CDR3 loop is CASSFGQTYGYTF. CDR3 sequence (DNA): TGTGCCAGCAGTTTCGGACAGACCTATGGCTACACCTTC.

The rearrangement links TRBV9 to TRBJ2-1; D possibly uses TRBD1 or TRBD2 (5 bases each). Germline V gives CDR1 SGDLS, CDR2 YYNGEE. The V gene lost 4 bases and the J gene lost 7 bases, with 21 bases spanning the gap. This CDR3 comprises 16 residues. CDR3 in amino acids: CASSSQAGTYRNEQFF. DNA of the CDR3: TGTGCCAGCAGCTCCCAGGCAGGGACCTATCGGAATGAGCAGTTCTTC.

J is TRBJ1-4 and V is TRBV28; D might be TRBD1 (6 bases). The germline gives CDR1 MDHEN, CDR2 SYDVKM. Deletions cut 5 bases from V and 4 bases from J, with 17 bases between. This CDR3 spans 16 amino acids. CDR3 residues: CASSPLEGGLNEKLFF. The CDR3 bases are TGTGCCAGCAGTCCCCTCGAGGGGGGACTTAATGAAAAACTGTTTTTT.

V usage is TRBV6-6 and J usage is TRBJ1-5; D unclear. Germline V gene lookup returns CDR1 MNHNY and CDR2 SVGAGI (reference sequence). The CDR3 runs to 13 residues. V gave up 4 bases and J gave up 0 bases, with 4 bases separating them. CDR3 coding DNA: TGTGCCAGCAGTTTGGATAGCAATCAGCCCCAGCATTTT. Translating it yields CASSLDSNQPQHF.

The chain recombines TRBV9 with TRBJ2-5, with 10 bases fitting TRBD2. This CDR3 is 19 amino acids long. CDR1 is SGDLS and CDR2 is YYNGEE in the germline V gene. V dropped 7 bases and J dropped 1; count of bases not matched to a gene: 19. The CDR3 coding sequence is TGTGCCAGCCCCCCGGACCCAGCGGGAGGGCCCTCAGGCCAAGAGACCCAGTACTTC. Translated: CASPPDPAGGPSGQETQYF.

The chain employs TRBV2 and TRBJ2-3, with 8 nucleotides matching TRBD2. The CDR3 runs 14 residues. CDR1 and CDR2 (germline): SNHLY, FYNNEI. V lost 6 bases, J lost 4 bases, and 6 bases stayed unmatched. The CDR3 protein is CASRPAGDPDTQYF. In nucleotides, the CDR3 is TGTGCCAGCAGACCAGCGGGAGATCCAGATACGCAGTATTTT.

The chain has TRBV7-2 and TRBJ1-2; maybe TRBD1 (5 bases). The germline V gene encodes CDR1 SGHTA and CDR2 FQGNSA. CDR3 length: 14 amino acids. V lost 2 bases, J lost 7 bases, and 14 bases lay in between. In nucleotides, the CDR3 is TGTGCCAGCAGCTTATGGGGCGACGTTTCTGGCTACACCTTC. Translation: CASSLWGDVSGYTF.

V gene TRBV29-1 combines with J gene TRBJ1-5; D might be TRBD1 (5 bases). CDR1 and CDR2 (germline): SQVTM, ANQGSEA. This CDR3 comprises 14 residues. Trimming pared 4 bases from V and 0 bases from J, leaving 10 bases between. The CDR3 protein is CSVVGVDSNQPQHF. The CDR3 DNA reads TGCAGCGTTGTAGGGGTCGATAGCAATCAGCCCCAGCATTTT.

V is TRBV5-4 and J is TRBJ1-3; 8 bases are shared with TRBD1. The CDR3 covers 18 residues. The junction had 8 bases not matched to a gene; V was cut back by 0 bases and J by 0 bases. Germline V gene data show CDR1 as SGHNT and CDR2 as YYREEE (reference sequence). The chain's CDR3 is CASSLDFRDRTSGNTIYF. DNA for the CDR3: TGTGCCAGCAGCTTGGACTTCCGGGACAGGACCTCTGGAAACACCATATATTTT.